These 5 T cell receptor beta chains originate from one sample sequenced in a study of radiation and T cells in renal cell carcinoma (dated by TCRdb to the early 2020s). The sample's time point, from its label and the paper: baseline pretreatment blood. Sample treatment or condition, as interpreted from the label and publication: 15 Gy SBRT to primary tumor, nephrectomy 4 weeks later. Receptor amplification or capture employed the immunoSEQ multiplex PCR assay. TCRdb provides this immuneACCESS table in a form limited to in-frame rearrangements. Some clones are lacking; in checked studies, under half of them reflect an unresolved V gene, and why the rest are absent is not known. This sample gives 130,000 or so clones in total; approximately 87% of them show up just once. The ten top clones hold approximately 24% of the sample. The source was blood, collected from a patient whose treatment included radiotherapy and nephrectomy. The receptors shown here come from a woman in her forties or fifties with renal cell carcinoma.

V gene TRBV5-6 combines with J gene TRBJ1-5; D may be TRBD1 (5 bases). The V and J ends lost 0 bases and 7 bases respectively, with 5 bases between them. The CDR3 has 12 amino acids. CDR1 SGHDT and CDR2 YYEEEE come from the germline V gene. This CDR3 reads CASSLAGQPQHF. CDR3 nucleotide sequence: TGTGCCAGCAGCTTGGCAGGGCAGCCCCAGCATTTT.

This chain links TRBV19 with TRBJ1-1; 7 bases map to TRBD1. The CDR3 totals 16 residues. Germline V gene lookup returns CDR1 LNHDA and CDR2 SQIVND (reference sequence). V was clipped by 3 bases and J by 1 base; unmatched bases: 8. As DNA, the CDR3 is TGTGCCAGTAGTATCCACAGGGGACAATGGAACACTGAAGCTTTCTTT. Its protein product is CASSIHRGQWNTEAFF.

The chain combines TRBV15 with TRBJ2-1, with D possibly matching TRBD1 (5 bases). The CDR3 is 13 amino acids. V was pared by 0 bases and J by 10 bases, with 10 bases between. In germline, CDR1 is LNHNV, CDR2 YYDKDF (reference sequence). The DNA of the CDR3 is TGTGCCACCAGCAGAGATGATACAGGCGAGCAGTTCTTC. Residues: CATSRDDTGEQFF.

The chain uses TRBV5-4 and TRBJ1-1; D unresolved. This CDR3 has 13 amino acids. Looked up from germline, CDR1 is SGHNT and CDR2 is YYREEE (reference sequence). V lost 6 bases, J lost 5 bases, and 14 bases lay in between. In nucleotides, the CDR3 is TGTGCCAGCACCGAACAAGGTGAGACTGAAGCTTTCTTT. It specifies CASTEQGETEAFF. Complete variable domain (other parts from reference TRBV5-4 and TRBJ1-1): ETGVTQSPTHLIKTRGQQVTLRCSSQSGHNTVSWYQQALGQGPQFIFQYYREEENGRGNFPPRFSGLQFPNYSSELNVNALELDDSALYLCASTEQGETEAFFGQGTRLTVV.

The rearrangement uses TRBV5-1 and TRBJ2-2; D ambiguous. The ends were cut back, 4 bases at V and 5 bases at J, with 9 bases in the middle. The CDR3 runs 13 residues. Germline lookup yields CDR1 SGHRS and CDR2 YFSETQ. The CDR3 here is CASSPDRTGELFF. Here the CDR3 DNA reads TGCGCCAGCAGCCCCGACCGTACCGGGGAGCTGTTTTTT. The whole variable domain, remainder taken from reference TRBV5-1 and TRBJ2-2, is KAGVTQTPRYLIKTRGQQVTLSCSPISGHRSVSWYQQTPGQGLQFLFEYFSETQRNKGNFPGRFSGRQFSNSRSEMNVSTLELGDSALYLCASSPDRTGELFFGEGSRLTVL.